A single sample gave rise to the 15 T cell receptor beta chains below, sequenced in a study of regulatory T cells in long-lasting Graves disease. The time point: newly diagnosed GD, antithyroid drugs for less than 3 months. Preparation of the TCR library used RNA extracted from PBMCs. Building the TCR beta libraries relied on iRepertoire HTBI primers, and CDR3 regions underwent Arm-PCR. TCRdb ran MiXCR on the multiplex PCR reads and lists one entry per CDR3 protein. Of 370,000 or so distinct CDR3 sequences in the sample, 15% to 20% were seen once. This sample was also put to use in a study of T cells in Graves' hyperthyroidism and ophthalmopathy.

The sample in question was peripheral blood mononuclear cells (PBMCs), obtained at new diagnosis, from a patient treated with antithyroid drugs. The receptors here all came from a woman under 30 with Graves disease.

V gene TRBV28 combines with J gene TRBJ2-2, with no clear D. V lost 7 bases and J 0 bases, leaving 6 bases between the germline ends. CDR1 is MDHEN, CDR2 SYDVKM, per germline. The CDR3 runs 13 residues. CDR3 sequence (DNA): TGTGCCAGCACGGCCTCGAACACCGGGGAGCTGTTTTTT. The encoded protein is CASTASNTGELFF.

This clonotype occurred once. The chain has TRBV7-8 and TRBJ2-7; D is possibly TRBD2 (5 bases). V was trimmed by 2 bases and J by 2 bases, leaving 13 bases between them. CDR1 and CDR2 (germline): SGHVS, FQNEAQ. This CDR3 is 15 amino acids long. Here the CDR3 reads CASSLSAGGPYEQYF. CDR3 bases: TGTGCCAGCAGCTTATCGGCTGGCGGGCCCTACGAGCAGTACTTC.

This clonotype was observed many times. The rearrangement uses TRBV2 and TRBJ2-3; 12 bases fit TRBD1. In germline, CDR1 is SNHLY, CDR2 FYNNEI. This CDR3 is built from 17 residues. Trimming at V came to 11 bases and at J to 3 bases, leaving 15 bases not matched to a gene. The DNA of the CDR3 is TGTGCCTCACTTATATATGGGACAGGGGGCGCGACAGATACGCAGTATTTT. Translation: CASLIYGTGGATDTQYF.

The J gene is TRBJ1-2, the V gene TRBV29-1, with TRBD1 identical over 7 bases. With 3 bases clipped from V and 2 bases from J, the junction kept 3 bases outside the gene matches. The CDR3 is 13 amino acids. Germline V lookup: CDR1 SQVTM, CDR2 ANQGSEA. CDR3 protein: CSVEDRRNYGYTF. The DNA of the CDR3 is TGCAGCGTTGAGGACAGGAGAAACTATGGCTACACCTTC.

This clonotype occurred many times. V and J are TRBV11-2 and TRBJ1-2, with 8 bases matching TRBD1. J was trimmed by 8 bases and V by 4 bases; bases with no gene match: 12. CDR1 is SGHAT and CDR2 is FQNNGV in the germline V gene. The length of the CDR3 is 15 residues. The CDR3 sequence is CASSSTALRGQGYTF. The CDR3 nucleotides read TGTGCCAGCAGCTCCACGGCCCTCAGGGGGCAGGGCTACACCTTC.

V and J are TRBV20-1 and TRBJ2-7; 10 bases map to TRBD1. The CDR3 runs 14 residues. V was pared by 6 bases and J by 5 bases, with 10 bases of the junction left unmatched. In germline, CDR1 is DFQATT, CDR2 SNEGSKA (reference sequence). The CDR3 DNA follows: TGCAGTGCCAAAAGTAGGGACAGGGGCCACGAGCAGTACTTC. Translated, it gives CSAKSRDRGHEQYF.

This clonotype was seen many times. V is TRBV30 and J is TRBJ2-1, with D maybe TRBD1 (6 bases). The V and J ends lost 5 bases and 8 bases respectively, with 16 bases between them. CDR3 length: 13 residues. Germline loops: CDR1 GTSNPN, CDR2 SVGIG (reference sequence). CDR3 region: CAWGRDINHEQFF. For the CDR3, the DNA is TGTGCCTGGGGCCGGGACATAAATCATGAGCAGTTCTTC.

Comment on this clonotype: A much bigger clone sits one base away, suggesting this may be a read error. This chain joins TRBV12-3 or TRBV12-4 and TRBJ1-1, with unresolved D. The CDR3 is 14 residues long. CDR3 bases: TGTGCCAGCAGGAAACGCAGGAAGAACACTGGAGCTTTCTTT. This codes for CASRKRRKNTGAFF.

This clonotype has a handful of counts. The chain is built from TRBV28 and TRBJ1-1, with D perhaps TRBD1 (6 bases). V lost 6 bases and J 6 bases, leaving 20 bases between the germline ends. The germline V gene has CDR1 MDHEN and CDR2 SYDVKM. This CDR3 has 15 residues. CDR3 DNA sequence: TGTGCCAGCAGCTTCAAACAGGGTAGAAGATCTGAAGCTTTCTTT. Amino acid sequence: CASSFKQGRRSEAFF. Looking up the rest from reference TRBV28 and TRBJ1-1 gives the full variable domain: DVKVTQSSRYLVKRTGEKVFLECVQDMDHENMFWYRQDPGLGLRLIYFSYDVKMKEKGDIPEGYSVSREKKERFSLILESASTNQTSMYLCASSFKQGRRSEAFFGQGTRLTVV.

The genes are TRBV7-8 and TRBJ2-1; 10 bases are shared with TRBD1. The length of the CDR3 is 17 residues. CDR1 is SGHVS and CDR2 is FQNEAQ in the germline V gene. The junction had 9 bases not matched to a gene; V was cut back by 3 bases and J by 4 bases. The CDR3 bases are TGTGCCAGCAGCTTCCTAACCGGGACAGGGGATTACAATGAGCAGTTCTTC. Its protein product is CASSFLTGTGDYNEQFF.

This clonotype has a count of ten or more. The chain combines TRBV12-3 or TRBV12-4 with TRBJ1-1, with D perhaps TRBD1 (6 bases). The CDR3 is 13 residues long. Trimming pared 5 bases from V and 8 bases from J, leaving 15 bases between. As DNA, the CDR3 is TGTGCCAGCAGTCCCTCGACAGGAAAAGAAGCTTTCTTT. Protein product: CASSPSTGKEAFF.

This clonotype has at least ten counts. The chain uses TRBV6-2 or TRBV6-3 and TRBJ2-5, with D unclear. The germline V gene has CDR1 MNHEY and CDR2 SVGEGT. Trimming stripped 7 bases from V and 2 bases from J, with 17 bases between. This CDR3 comprises 15 residues. The DNA of the CDR3 is TGTGCCAGCAATCATGGTGCAGTAGGTCAAGAGACCCAGTACTTC. This codes for CASNHGAVGQETQYF.

Concerning this clonotype: This sequence may be a read error, since a much larger clone differs from it by one base. The V and J genes are TRBV4-1 and TRBJ2-5, with TRBD2 as a possible D gene (6 bases). CDR1 is MGHRA, CDR2 YSYEKL, per germline. CDR3 length: 17 residues. With 4 bases removed from V and 5 bases from J, the gap between germline ends came to 23 bases. CDR3 sequence (DNA): TGCGCCAGCAGCCGAGCGGCGGGAAATGTGGGGCGGGAGACCCAGTACTTC. It translates to CASSRAAGNVGRETQYF.

This clonotype was observed many times. This chain joins TRBV20-1 and TRBJ2-3; 12 bases match TRBD2. Trimming cost V 5 bases and J 7 bases; bases outside gene matches: 13. The CDR3 has 16 amino acids. Per the germline V gene, CDR1 is DFQATT and CDR2 is SNEGSKA (reference sequence). The CDR3 coding sequence is TGCAGTGCTCTCGTCCGGCTAGCGGGAGGGCCGCATACGCAGTATTTT. This codes for CSALVRLAGGPHTQYF.

The sample holds many counts of this clonotype. This chain links TRBV20-1 with TRBJ2-3; 7 bases agree with TRBD2. The CDR3 loop spans 19 amino acids. V gave up 6 bases and J gave up 2 bases; unmatched junction bases: 23. Germline V gives CDR1 DFQATT, CDR2 SNEGSKA (reference sequence). The CDR3 loop reads CSAGLGLIPWGGVTDTQYF. In nucleotides, the CDR3 is TGCAGTGCGGGGTTGGGACTAATACCTTGGGGAGGAGTCACAGATACGCAGTATTTT.